The 11 T cell receptor beta chains in this list originate from one sample, sequenced in a study of blood T cell repertoires in COVID-19. Profiled with immunoSEQ multiplex PCR; TCRdb holds only in-frame clones, not every one. The sample includes around 230,000 clones, about 91% of them seen just once. The sequencing input was PBMCs or T cells enriched from blood (not recorded which). Receptors originate from a woman in her thirties or forties with acute COVID-19.

The chain joins TRBV23-1 to TRBJ2-7; no definite D call. TRBV23-1 is marked as an open reading frame, function uncertain. This CDR3 has 18 residues. Between the trimmed V and J ends, which lost 7 bases and 3 bases, there was a span of 28 bases. The CDR3 nucleotides read TGCGCCAGCAATTCGGCCGGAAGAGGTGAGAGTCCGGACTACGAGCAGTACGTC. Translation gives CASNSAGRGESPDYEQYV.

The rearrangement uses TRBV18 and TRBJ2-7, with 8 bases that match TRBD2. Trimming at V came to 4 bases and at J to 0 bases, leaving 5 bases not matched to a gene. CDR3 size: 15 residues. Germline CDR1 and CDR2: KGHSH and LQKENI. In nucleotides, the CDR3 is TGTGCCAGCTCACGAGCGGGGGACCGCTCCTACGAGCAGTACTTC. Protein: CASSRAGDRSYEQYF. Together with reference TRBV18 and TRBJ2-7, the CDR3 gives the full variable domain: NAGVMQNPRHLVRRRGQEARLRCSPMKGHSHVYWYRQLPEEGLKFMVYLQKENIIDESGMPKERFSAEFPKEGPSILRIQQVVRGDSAAYFCASSRAGDRSYEQYFGPGTRLTVT.

The rearrangement joins TRBV7-6 to TRBJ2-3; D unresolved. V was cut by 8 bases and J by 0 bases, with 18 bases left in between. This CDR3 contains 16 residues. Germline V CDR1 and CDR2: SGHVS, FNYEAQ. In DNA, the CDR3 is TGTGCCAGCTCCCTAGGTGGTAGAGTTAGCACAGATACGCAGTATTTT. Its translation is CASSLGGRVSTDTQYF.

This clone has only one observation. The chain employs TRBV12-3 or TRBV12-4 and TRBJ1-1; TRBD1 is a possible D gene (5 bases). The CDR3 extends over 13 amino acids. V lost 5 bases and J lost 4, with 11 bases in between. The CDR3 DNA reads TGTGCCAGCAGTCCCAGACAGCGCACTGAAGCTTTCTTT. It translates to CASSPRQRTEAFF.

V and J are TRBV30 and TRBJ1-4; D unclear. The CDR3 totals 12 residues. Germline V gene sequence: CDR1 GTSNPN, CDR2 SVGIG (reference sequence). V was cut by 7 bases and J by 5 bases, with 11 bases left in between. The CDR3: CASGESNEKLFF. The CDR3 DNA follows: TGTGCCTCTGGAGAGTCGAATGAAAAACTGTTTTTT.

This clone was detected a few times. The genes are TRBV3-1 (or the pseudogene TRBV3-2) and TRBJ2-1; 13 positions agree with TRBD2. This CDR3 contains 15 residues. The germline V gene encodes CDR1 LGHDT and CDR2 YNNKEL (reference sequence). The trim removed 1 base at V and 6 bases at J, leaving 0 bases unmatched. CDR3 nucleotides: TGTGCCAGCAGCCAAGGACTAGCGGGGGGCAATGAGCAGTTCTTC. Its translation: CASSQGLAGGNEQFF.

The rearrangement joins TRBV2 to TRBJ1-4; 9 bases are a match to TRBD1. V was pared by 4 bases and J by 8 bases, with 8 bases of the junction left unmatched. The germline V gene encodes CDR1 SNHLY and CDR2 FYNNEI. The CDR3 sequence is 15 residues long. In nucleotides, the CDR3 is TGTGCCAGCAGTGGGGTCGGGACAGGGCAGGAAAAACTGTTTTTT. Amino acid sequence: CASSGVGTGQEKLFF.

The genes are TRBV6-5 and TRBJ1-1, with D perhaps TRBD1 (5 bases). Trimming removed 7 bases at V and 5 bases at J, with 17 bases between. The length of the CDR3 is 14 residues. Per the germline V gene, CDR1 is MNHEY and CDR2 is SVGAGI. The CDR3 sequence: CASIGSAGGTEAFF. CDR3 sequence (DNA): TGTGCCAGCATAGGGAGTGCGGGGGGGACTGAAGCTTTCTTT.

The chain carries TRBV5-5 and TRBJ2-1; 9 nucleotides agree with TRBD2. V lost 4 bases, J lost 7 bases, and 6 bases stayed unmatched. Germline values: CDR1 SGHKS, CDR2 YYEKEE (reference sequence). The CDR3 has 14 amino acids. CDR3 sequence (DNA): TGTGCCAGCAGCATTAGCGGGAGTCCAAATGAGCAGTTCTTC. The encoded protein is CASSISGSPNEQFF. Using reference TRBV5-5 and TRBJ2-1 for the parts outside the CDR3, the full variable domain is DAGVTQSPTHLIKTRGQQVTLRCSPISGHKSVSWYQQVLGQGPQFIFQYYEKEERGRGNFPDRFSARQFPNYSSELNVNALLLGDSALYLCASSISGSPNEQFFGPGTRLTVL.

CDR3 DNA sequence: TGTGCCAGCAGCTCTAACCCCGGGGAGCTGTTTTTT. Translating gives CASSSNPGELFF. The chain is built from TRBV7-7 and TRBJ2-2; D not resolved. The CDR3 length is 12 residues. Trimming shortened V by 4 bases and J by 6 bases, and 6 bases separated the two germline ends. Germline-derived CDR1 and CDR2 are SSHAT and FNYEAQ (reference sequence).

Concerning this clone: Additional DNA sequences in this sample encode the identical CDR3. The chain combines TRBV18 with TRBJ1-2; 7 nucleotides line up with TRBD1. Germline V gene data show CDR1 as KGHSH and CDR2 as LQKENI. V shed 3 bases, J shed 2 bases, and the junction held 0 bases outside the gene matches. The CDR3 length is 13 residues. CDR3 nucleotides: TGTGCCAGCTCACCGGACAGGAACTATGGCTACACCTTC. Amino acids: CASSPDRNYGYTF.